This record covers a single T cell receptor (beta chain). In the source study's methods: Amplification with reference gene primers provided the estimates of nucleated cell counts. TCRdb keeps only in-frame clones here, not all; method: immunoSEQ multiplex PCR. V and J calls and clone size are given by that table; D and trimming were obtained from the DNA. Of 99,000 or so clones in the sample, roughly 80% were seen once. The data originate from a study of blood T cell repertoires in COVID-19. About the research overall: The samples span acute and convalescent COVID-19 from the United States, Italy and Spain. Nucleic acid was either cDNA or gDNA, and it came from T cells, B-cell-depleted T cells, or PBMCs.

From germline, CDR1 is ENHRY and CDR2 SYGVKD. The CDR3 sequence is 16 residues long. The J segment lost 0 bases and the V segment lost 4 bases, leaving 6 bases of the junction unmatched. The chain combines TRBV10-3 with TRBJ2-1, with 7 positions matching TRBD1. The sample taken for sequencing was peripheral blood. This clonotype originated in an elderly woman with acute or convalescent COVID-19. The CDR3 region has the DNA TGTGCCATCAGTGGACAGGGAGAAGGCTCCTACAATGAGCAGTTCTTC. Its protein product is CAISGQGEGSYNEQFF.